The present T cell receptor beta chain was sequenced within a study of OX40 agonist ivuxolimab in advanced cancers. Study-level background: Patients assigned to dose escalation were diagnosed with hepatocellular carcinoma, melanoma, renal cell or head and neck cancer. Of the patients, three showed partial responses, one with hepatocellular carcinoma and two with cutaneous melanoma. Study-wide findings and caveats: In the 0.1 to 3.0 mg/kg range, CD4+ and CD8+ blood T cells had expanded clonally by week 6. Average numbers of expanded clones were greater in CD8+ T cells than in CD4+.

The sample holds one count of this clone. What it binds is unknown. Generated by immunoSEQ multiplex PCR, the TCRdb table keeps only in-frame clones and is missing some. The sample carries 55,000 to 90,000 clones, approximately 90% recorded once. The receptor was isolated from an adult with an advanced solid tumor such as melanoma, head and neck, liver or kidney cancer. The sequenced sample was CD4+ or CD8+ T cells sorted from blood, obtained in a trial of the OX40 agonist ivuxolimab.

The CDR3 DNA is TGTGCCAGCATGGGTGTTACAGGGGCCGGAAACACCATATATTTT. Residues: CASMGVTGAGNTIYF. The J gene is TRBJ1-3, the V gene TRBV6-1; 7 bases map to TRBD1. The CDR3 has 15 residues. Germline CDR1 MNHNS, CDR2 SASEGT. The trim removed 7 bases at V and 4 bases at J, leaving 10 bases unmatched.